This TCR beta chain derives from a study of T cells in localized non-small cell lung cancer. General study points: The study detected a median roughly 61 of the top 100 tumor clones in adjacent lung. Blood T cell density predicted longer survival; adjacent-lung clonality, shorter.

Produced via immunoSEQ multiplex PCR; TCRdb's table is partial and in-frame only. Of around 140,000 clones in the sample, 70% to 90% were seen once. This clone was seen a single time. The antigen is undetermined. Germline V lookup: CDR1 KGHSH, CDR2 LQKENI. The CDR3 runs to 15 residues. With 5 bases clipped from V and 5 bases from J, the junction kept 7 bases outside the gene matches. The origin of this receptor is a female donor older than 55 with stage I lung adenocarcinoma. Sample: peripheral blood, taken before any cancer treatment. The chain recombines TRBV18 with TRBJ1-4; 8 nucleotides agree with TRBD1. CDR3 nucleotide sequence: TGTGCCAGCTCATCTGACAGGGGATCCAATGAAAAACTGTTTTTT. Residues: CASSSDRGSNEKLFF.